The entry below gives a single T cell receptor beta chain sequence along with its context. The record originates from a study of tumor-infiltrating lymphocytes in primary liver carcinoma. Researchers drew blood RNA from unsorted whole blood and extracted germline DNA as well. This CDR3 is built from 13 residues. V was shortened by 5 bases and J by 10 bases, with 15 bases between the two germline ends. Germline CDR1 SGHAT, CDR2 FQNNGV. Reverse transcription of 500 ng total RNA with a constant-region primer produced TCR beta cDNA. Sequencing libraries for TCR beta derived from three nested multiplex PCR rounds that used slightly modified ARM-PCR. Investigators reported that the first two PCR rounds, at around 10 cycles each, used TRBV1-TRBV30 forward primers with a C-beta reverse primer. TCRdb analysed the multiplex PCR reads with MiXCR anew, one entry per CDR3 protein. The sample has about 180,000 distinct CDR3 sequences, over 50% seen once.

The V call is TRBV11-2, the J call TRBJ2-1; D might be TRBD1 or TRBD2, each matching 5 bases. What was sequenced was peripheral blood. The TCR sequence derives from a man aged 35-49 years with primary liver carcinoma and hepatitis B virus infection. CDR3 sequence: CASSPRASLEQFF. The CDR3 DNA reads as TGTGCCAGCAGCCCCAGGGCTAGCCTAGAGCAGTTCTTC.